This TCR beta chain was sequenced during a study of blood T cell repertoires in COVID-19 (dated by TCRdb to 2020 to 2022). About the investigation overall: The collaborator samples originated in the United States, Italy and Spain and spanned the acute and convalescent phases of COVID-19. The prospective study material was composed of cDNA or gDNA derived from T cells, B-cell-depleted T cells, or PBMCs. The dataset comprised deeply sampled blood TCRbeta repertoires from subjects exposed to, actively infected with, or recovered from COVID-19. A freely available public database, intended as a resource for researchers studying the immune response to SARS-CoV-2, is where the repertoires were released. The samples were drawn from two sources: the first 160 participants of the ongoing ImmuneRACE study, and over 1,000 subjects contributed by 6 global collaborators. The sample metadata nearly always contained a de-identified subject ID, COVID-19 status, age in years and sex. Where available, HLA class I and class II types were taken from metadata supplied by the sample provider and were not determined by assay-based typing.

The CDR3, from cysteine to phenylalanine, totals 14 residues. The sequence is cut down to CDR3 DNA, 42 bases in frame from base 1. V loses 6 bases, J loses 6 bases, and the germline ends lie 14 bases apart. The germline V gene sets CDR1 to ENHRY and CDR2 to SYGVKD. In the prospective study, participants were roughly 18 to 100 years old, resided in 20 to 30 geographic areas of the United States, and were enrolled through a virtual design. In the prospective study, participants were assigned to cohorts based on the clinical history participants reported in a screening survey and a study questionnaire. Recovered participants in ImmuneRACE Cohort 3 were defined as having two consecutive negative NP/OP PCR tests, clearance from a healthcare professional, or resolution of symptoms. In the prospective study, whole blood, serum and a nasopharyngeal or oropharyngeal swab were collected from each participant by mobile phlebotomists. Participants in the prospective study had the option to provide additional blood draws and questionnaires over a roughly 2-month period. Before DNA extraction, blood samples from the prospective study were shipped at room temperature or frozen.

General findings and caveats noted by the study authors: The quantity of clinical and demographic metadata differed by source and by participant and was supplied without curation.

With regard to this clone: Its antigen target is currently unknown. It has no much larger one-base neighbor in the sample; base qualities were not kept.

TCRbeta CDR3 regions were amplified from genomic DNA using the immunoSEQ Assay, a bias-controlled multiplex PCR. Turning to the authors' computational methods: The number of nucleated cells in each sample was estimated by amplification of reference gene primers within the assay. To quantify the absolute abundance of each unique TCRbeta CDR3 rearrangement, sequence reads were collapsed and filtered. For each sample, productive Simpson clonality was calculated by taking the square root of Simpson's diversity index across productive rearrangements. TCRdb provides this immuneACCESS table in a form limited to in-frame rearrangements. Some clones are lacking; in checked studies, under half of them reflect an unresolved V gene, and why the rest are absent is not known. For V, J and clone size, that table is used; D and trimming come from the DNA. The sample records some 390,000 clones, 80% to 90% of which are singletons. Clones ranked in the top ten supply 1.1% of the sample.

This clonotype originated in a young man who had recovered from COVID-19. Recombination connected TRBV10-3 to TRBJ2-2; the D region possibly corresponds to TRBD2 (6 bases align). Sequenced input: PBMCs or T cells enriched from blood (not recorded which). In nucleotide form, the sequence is TGTGCCATCAGGGGACTGGAGAGGGCCGGGGAGCTGTTTTTT. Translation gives CAIRGLERAGELFF.